This entry features one T cell receptor beta chain sequence. This CDR3 has 14 residues. CDR1 is MGHDK, CDR2 SYGVNS, per germline. Trimming cost V 6 bases and J 3 bases, with 11 bases left between them. The source of the sample is a study of blood T cell repertoires in COVID-19. Clones were read by immunoSEQ multiplex PCR, and TCRdb kept only the in-frame ones, dropping some. The table includes 200,000 to 250,000 clones, about 82% detected once. The clonotype comes from a woman between 50 and 59 years old with acute COVID-19. This chain uses TRBV25-1 with TRBJ2-2; possibly TRBD1 for D (6 bases). Sample: PBMCs or T cells enriched from blood (not recorded which). The DNA for the CDR3 is TGTGCCAGCAGCCGGGACATCTACACCGGGGAGCTGTTTTTT. It specifies CASSRDIYTGELFF.